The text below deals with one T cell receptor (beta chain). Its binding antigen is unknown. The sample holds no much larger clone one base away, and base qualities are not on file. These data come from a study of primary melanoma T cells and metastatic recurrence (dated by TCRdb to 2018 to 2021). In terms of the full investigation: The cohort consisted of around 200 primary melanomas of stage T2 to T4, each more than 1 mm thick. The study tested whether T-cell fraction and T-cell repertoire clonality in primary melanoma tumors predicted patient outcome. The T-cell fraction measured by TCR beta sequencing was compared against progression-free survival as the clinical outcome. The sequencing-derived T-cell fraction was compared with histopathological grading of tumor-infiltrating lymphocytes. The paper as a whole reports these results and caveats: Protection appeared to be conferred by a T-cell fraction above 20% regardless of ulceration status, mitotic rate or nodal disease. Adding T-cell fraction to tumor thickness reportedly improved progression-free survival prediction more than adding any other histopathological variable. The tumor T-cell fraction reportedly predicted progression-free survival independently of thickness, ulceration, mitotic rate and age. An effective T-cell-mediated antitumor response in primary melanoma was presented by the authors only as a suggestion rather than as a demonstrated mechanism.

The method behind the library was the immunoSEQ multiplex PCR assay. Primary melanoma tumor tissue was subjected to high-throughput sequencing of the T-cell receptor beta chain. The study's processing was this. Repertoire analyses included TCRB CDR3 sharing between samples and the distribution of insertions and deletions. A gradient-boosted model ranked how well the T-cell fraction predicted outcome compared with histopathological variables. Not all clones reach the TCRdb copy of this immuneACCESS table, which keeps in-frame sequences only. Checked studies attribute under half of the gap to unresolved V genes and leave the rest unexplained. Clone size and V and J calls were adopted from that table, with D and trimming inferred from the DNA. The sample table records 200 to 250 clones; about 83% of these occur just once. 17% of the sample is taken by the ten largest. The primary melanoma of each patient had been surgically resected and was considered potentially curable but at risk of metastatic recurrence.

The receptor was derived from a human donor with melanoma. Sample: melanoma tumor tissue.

The sequence in DNA is TGTGCCAGCAGTTACTCGACCCGACAGGGGCTTGGCTACACCTTC. It encodes CASSYSTRQGLGYTF. The V and J segments used are TRBV6-8 and TRBJ1-2, with TRBD1 identical over 8 junction bases. CDR1 and CDR2 (MNHGY, SAAAGT) derive from the germline V gene. The CDR3 contains 15 residues, cysteine and phenylalanine counted. Only the CDR3 part of the read is kept: 45 bases, read in frame from the first base. V has 0 bases trimmed and J has 7 bases trimmed; junction bases matching no gene number 7.